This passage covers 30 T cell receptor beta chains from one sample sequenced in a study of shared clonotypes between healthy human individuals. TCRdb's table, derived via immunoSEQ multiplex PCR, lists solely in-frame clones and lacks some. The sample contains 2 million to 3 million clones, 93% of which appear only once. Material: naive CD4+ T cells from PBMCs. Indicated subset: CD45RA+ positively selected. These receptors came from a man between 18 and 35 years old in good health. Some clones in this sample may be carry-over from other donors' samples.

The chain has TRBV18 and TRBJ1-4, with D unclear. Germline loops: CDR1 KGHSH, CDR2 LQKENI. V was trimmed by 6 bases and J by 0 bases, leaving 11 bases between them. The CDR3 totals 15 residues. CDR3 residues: CASSLKLATNEKLFF. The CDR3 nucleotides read TGTGCCAGCTCCCTCAAGCTTGCAACTAATGAAAAACTGTTTTTT.

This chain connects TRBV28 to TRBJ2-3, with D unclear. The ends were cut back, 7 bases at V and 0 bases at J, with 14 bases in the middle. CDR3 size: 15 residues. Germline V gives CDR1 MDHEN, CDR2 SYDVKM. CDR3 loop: CASIPIDSSTDTQYF. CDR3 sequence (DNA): TGTGCCAGCATACCAATAGATTCTAGCACAGATACGCAGTATTTT.

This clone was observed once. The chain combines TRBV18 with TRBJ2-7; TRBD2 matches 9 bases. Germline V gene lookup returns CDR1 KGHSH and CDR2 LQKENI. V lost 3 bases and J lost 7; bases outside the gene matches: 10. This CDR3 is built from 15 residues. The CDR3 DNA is TGTGCCAGCTCACCTGCGGCGGGAGGGGAGGGAGAGCAGTACTTC. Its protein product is CASSPAAGGEGEQYF. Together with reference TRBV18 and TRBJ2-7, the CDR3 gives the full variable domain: NAGVMQNPRHLVRRRGQEARLRCSPMKGHSHVYWYRQLPEEGLKFMVYLQKENIIDESGMPKERFSAEFPKEGPSILRIQQVVRGDSAAYFCASSPAAGGEGEQYFGPGTRLTVT.

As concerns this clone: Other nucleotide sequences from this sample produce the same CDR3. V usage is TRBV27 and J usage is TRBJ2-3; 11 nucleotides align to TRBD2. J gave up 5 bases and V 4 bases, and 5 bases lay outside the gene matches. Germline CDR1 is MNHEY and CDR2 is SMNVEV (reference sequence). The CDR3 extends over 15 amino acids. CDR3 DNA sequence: TGTGCCAGCAGTTCGCTAGCGGGAGGAGGAGATACGCAGTATTTT. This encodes CASSSLAGGGDTQYF.

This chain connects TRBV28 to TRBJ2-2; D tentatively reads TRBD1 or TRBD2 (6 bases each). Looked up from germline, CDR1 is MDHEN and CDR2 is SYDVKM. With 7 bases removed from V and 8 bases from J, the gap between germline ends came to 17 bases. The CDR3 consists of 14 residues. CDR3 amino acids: CASTSGGGGGELFF. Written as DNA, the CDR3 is TGTGCCAGCACCAGTGGAGGGGGAGGAGGGGAGCTGTTTTTT.

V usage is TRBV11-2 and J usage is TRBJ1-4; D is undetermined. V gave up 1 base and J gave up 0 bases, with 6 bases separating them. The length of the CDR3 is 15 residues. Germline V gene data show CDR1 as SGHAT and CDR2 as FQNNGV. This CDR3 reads CASSLGQTTNEKLFF. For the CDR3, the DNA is TGTGCCAGCAGCTTAGGCCAGACAACTAATGAAAAACTGTTTTTT. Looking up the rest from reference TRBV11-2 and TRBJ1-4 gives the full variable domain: EAGVAQSPRYKIIEKRQSVAFWCNPISGHATLYWYQQILGQGPKLLIQFQNNGVVDDSQLPKDRFSAERLKGVDSTLKIQPAKLEDSAVYLCASSLGQTTNEKLFFGSGTQLSVL.

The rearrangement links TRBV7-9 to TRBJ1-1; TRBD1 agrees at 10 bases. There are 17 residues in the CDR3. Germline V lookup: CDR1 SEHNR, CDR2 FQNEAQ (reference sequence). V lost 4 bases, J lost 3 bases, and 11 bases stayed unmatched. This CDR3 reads CASSSLPRTGGDTEAFF. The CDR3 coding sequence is TGTGCCAGCAGCTCCCTCCCCCGGACAGGGGGGGACACTGAAGCTTTCTTT.

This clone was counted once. The CDR3 is CASRETGSGNEKLFF. The CDR3 nucleotides read TGTGCCAGTCGAGAGACAGGGTCTGGGAATGAAAAACTGTTTTTT. The chain is built from TRBV19 and TRBJ1-4, with TRBD1 matching 7 bases. CDR1 is LNHDA, CDR2 SQIVND, per germline (reference sequence). The ends lost 8 bases at V and 5 bases at J; junction bases unmatched: 11. The CDR3 runs 15 residues. Drawing the rest from reference TRBV19 and TRBJ1-4, the complete variable domain is DGGITQSPKYLFRKEGQNVTLSCEQNLNHDAMYWYRQDPGQGLRLIYYSQIVNDFQKGDIAEGYSVSREKKESFPLTVTSAQKNPTAFYLCASRETGSGNEKLFFGSGTQLSVL.

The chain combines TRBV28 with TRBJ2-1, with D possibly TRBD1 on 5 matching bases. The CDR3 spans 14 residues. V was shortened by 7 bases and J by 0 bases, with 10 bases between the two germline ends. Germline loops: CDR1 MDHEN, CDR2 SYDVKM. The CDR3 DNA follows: TGTGCCAGCACACAGGAGAGCTCCTACAATGAGCAGTTCTTC. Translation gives CASTQESSYNEQFF.

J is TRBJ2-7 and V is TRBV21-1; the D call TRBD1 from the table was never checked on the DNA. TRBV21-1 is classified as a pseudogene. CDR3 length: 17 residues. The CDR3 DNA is TGTGCCAGCAGCAAACCTCCTAGACGAGGGGGATACTACGAGCAGTACTTC. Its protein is CASSKPPRRGGYYEQYF.

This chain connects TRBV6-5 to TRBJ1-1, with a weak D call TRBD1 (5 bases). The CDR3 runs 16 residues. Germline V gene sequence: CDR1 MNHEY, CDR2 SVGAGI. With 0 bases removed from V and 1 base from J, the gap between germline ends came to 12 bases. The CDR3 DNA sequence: TGTGCCAGCAGTTACTCGGCTGGGGCTGGGAACACTGAAGCTTTCTTT. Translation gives CASSYSAGAGNTEAFF.

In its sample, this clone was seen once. CDR3 DNA: TGTGCCAGCAGCTTACAGGGGGGATACACCGGGGAGCTGTTTTTT. It encodes CASSLQGGYTGELFF. The gene calls are TRBV5-4 and TRBJ2-2; 8 bases map to TRBD1. Germline CDR1 and CDR2: SGHNT and YYREEE (reference sequence). The CDR3 spans 15 residues. The junction had 3 bases not matched to a gene; V was cut back by 2 bases and J by 3 bases.

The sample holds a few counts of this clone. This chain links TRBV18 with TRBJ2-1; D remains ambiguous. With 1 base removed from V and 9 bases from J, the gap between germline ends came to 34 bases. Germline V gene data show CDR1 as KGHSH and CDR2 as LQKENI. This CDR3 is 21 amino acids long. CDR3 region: CASSPRSPLTDPDPRRSEQFF. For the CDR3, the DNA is TGTGCCAGCTCACCACGTTCTCCACTGACCGATCCGGACCCCCGCCGGAGTGAGCAGTTCTTC.

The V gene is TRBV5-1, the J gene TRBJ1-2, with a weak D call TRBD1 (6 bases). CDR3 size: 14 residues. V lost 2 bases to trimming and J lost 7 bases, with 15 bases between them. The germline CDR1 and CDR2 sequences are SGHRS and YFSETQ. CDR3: CASSFTGFDGGYTF. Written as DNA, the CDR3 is TGCGCCAGCAGCTTTACAGGGTTCGATGGTGGCTACACCTTC. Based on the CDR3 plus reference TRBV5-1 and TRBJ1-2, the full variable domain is KAGVTQTPRYLIKTRGQQVTLSCSPISGHRSVSWYQQTPGQGLQFLFEYFSETQRNKGNFPGRFSGRQFSNSRSEMNVSTLELGDSALYLCASSFTGFDGGYTFGSGTRLTVV.

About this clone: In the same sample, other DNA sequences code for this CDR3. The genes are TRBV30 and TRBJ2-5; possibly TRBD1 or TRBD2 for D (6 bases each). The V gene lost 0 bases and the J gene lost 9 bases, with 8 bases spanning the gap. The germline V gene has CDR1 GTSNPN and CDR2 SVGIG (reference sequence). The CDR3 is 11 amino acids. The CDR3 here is CAWSVRGAQYF. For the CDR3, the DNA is TGTGCCTGGAGTGTAAGGGGGGCCCAGTACTTC.

CDR3 protein: CAWSQGGANTGELFF. The DNA for the CDR3 is TGTGCCTGGAGTCAAGGCGGCGCGAACACCGGGGAGCTGTTTTTT. The chain recombines TRBV30 with TRBJ2-2; D remains ambiguous. Trimming took 2 bases from V and 0 from J, leaving 10 bases between them. The CDR3 is made up of 15 amino acids. CDR1 is GTSNPN and CDR2 is SVGIG in the germline V gene (reference sequence). The full variable domain, rest sourced from reference TRBV30 and TRBJ2-2, is SQTIHQWPATLVQPVGSPLSLECTVEGTSNPNLYWYRQAAGRGLQLLFYSVGIGQISSEVPQNLSASRPQDRQFILSSKKLLLSDSGFYLCAWSQGGANTGELFFGEGSRLTVL.

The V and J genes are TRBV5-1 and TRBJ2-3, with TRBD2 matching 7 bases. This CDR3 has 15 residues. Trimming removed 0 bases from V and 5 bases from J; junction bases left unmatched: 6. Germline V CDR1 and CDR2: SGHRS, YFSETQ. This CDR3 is CASSLGSAGVDTQYF. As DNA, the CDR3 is TGCGCCAGCAGCTTGGGTTCTGCGGGAGTAGATACGCAGTATTTT.

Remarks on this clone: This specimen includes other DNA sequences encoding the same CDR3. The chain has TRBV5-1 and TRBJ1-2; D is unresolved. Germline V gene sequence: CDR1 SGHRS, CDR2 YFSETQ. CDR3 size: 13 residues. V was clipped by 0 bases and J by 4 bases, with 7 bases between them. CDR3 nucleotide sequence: TGCGCCAGCAGCTTGGACAGCACCTATGGCTACACCTTC. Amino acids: CASSLDSTYGYTF. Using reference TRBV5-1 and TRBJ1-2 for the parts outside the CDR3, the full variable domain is KAGVTQTPRYLIKTRGQQVTLSCSPISGHRSVSWYQQTPGQGLQFLFEYFSETQRNKGNFPGRFSGRQFSNSRSEMNVSTLELGDSALYLCASSLDSTYGYTFGSGTRLTVV.

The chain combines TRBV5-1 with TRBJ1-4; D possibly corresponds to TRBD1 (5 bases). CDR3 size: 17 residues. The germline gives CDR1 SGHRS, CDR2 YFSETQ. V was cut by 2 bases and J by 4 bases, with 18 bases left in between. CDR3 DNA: TGCGCCAGCAGCTTTAGCCCAGGGCAGGTTCTTAATGAAAAACTGTTTTTT. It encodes CASSFSPGQVLNEKLFF.

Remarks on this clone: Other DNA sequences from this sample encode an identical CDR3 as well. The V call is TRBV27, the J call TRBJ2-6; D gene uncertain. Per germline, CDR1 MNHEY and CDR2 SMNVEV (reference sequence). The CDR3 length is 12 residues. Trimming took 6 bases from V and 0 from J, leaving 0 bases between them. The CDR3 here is CASSSGANVLTF. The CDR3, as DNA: TGTGCCAGCAGCTCTGGGGCCAACGTCCTGACTTTC.

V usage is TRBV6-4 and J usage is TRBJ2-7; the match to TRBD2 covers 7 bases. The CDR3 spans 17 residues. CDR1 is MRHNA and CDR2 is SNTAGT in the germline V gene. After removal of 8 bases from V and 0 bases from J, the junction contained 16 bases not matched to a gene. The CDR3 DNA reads TGTGCCAGCCCACCCGGCGGGGGATTTAAGAGCTCCTACGAGCAGTACTTC. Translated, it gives CASPPGGGFKSSYEQYF.

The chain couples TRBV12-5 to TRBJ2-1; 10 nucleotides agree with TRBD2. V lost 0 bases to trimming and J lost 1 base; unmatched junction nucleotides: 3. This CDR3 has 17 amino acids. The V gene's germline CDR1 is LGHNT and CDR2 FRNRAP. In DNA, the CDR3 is TGTGCTAGTGGTTTGGTCCGGACTAGCGGATCCTACAATGAGCAGTTCTTC. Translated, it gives CASGLVRTSGSYNEQFF.

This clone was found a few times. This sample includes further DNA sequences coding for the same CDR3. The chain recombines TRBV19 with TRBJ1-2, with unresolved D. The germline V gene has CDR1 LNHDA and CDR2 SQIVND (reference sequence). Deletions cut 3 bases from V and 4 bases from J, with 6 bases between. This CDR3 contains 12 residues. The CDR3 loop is CASSILGYGYTF. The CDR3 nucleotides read TGTGCCAGTAGTATCTTAGGCTATGGCTACACCTTC.

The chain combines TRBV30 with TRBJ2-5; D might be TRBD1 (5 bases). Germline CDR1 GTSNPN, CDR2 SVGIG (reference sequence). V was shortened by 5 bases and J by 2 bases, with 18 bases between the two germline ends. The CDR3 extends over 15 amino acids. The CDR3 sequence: CAWDESRGRQETQYF. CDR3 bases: TGTGCCTGGGATGAGTCTAGGGGTCGGCAAGAGACCCAGTACTTC.

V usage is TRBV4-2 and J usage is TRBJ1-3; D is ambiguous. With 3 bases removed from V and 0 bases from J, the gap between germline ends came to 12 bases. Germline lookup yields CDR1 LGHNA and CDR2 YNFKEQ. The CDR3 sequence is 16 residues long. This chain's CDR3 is CASSQARRSSGNTIYF. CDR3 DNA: TGTGCCAGCAGCCAGGCTAGACGGAGCTCTGGAAACACCATATATTTT.

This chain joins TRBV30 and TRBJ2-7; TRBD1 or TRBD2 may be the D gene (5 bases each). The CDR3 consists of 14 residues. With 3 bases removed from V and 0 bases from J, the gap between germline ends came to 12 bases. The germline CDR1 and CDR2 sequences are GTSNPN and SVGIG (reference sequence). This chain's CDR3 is CAWRVGPNSYEQYF. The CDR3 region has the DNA TGTGCCTGGAGGGTGGGACCCAACTCCTACGAGCAGTACTTC.

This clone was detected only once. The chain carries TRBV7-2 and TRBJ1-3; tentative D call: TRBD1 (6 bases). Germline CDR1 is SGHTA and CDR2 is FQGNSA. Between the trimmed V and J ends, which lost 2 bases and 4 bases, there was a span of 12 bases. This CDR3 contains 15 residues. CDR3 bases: TGTGCCAGCAGCTTAAGCGCAGGGGACGGAAACACCATATATTTT. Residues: CASSLSAGDGNTIYF.

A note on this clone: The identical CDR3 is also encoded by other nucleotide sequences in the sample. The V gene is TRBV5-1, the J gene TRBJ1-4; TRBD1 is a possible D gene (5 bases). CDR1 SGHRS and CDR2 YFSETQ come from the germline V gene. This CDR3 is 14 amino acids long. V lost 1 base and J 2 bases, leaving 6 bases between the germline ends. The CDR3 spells CASSLRGTNEKLFF. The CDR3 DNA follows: TGCGCCAGCAGCTTGAGGGGCACTAATGAAAAACTGTTTTTT.

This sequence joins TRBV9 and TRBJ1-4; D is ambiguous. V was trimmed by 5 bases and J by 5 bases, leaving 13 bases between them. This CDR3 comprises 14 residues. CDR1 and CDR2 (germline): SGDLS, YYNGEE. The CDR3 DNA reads TGTGCCAGCAGTAGGGCCGGTTCAAATGAAAAACTGTTTTTT. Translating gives CASSRAGSNEKLFF.

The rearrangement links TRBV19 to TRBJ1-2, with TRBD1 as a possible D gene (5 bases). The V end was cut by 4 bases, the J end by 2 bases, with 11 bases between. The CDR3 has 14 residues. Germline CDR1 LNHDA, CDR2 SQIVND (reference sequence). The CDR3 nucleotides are TGTGCCAGTAGTACCCCTCCAGGGAACTATGGCTACACCTTC. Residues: CASSTPPGNYGYTF.